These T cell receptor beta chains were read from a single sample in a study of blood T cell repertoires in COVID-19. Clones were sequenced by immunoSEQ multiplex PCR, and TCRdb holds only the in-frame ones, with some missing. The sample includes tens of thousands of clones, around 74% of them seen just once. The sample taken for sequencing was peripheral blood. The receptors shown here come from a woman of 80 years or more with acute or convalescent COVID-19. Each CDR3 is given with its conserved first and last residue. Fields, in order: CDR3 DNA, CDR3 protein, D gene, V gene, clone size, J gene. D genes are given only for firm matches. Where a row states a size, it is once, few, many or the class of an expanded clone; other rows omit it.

CDR3 DNA: TGCAGCGTTGAACGCACCGGGTATGGCTACACCTTC
CDR3 protein: CSVERTGYGYTF
D gene: .
V gene: TRBV29-1
clone size: .
J gene: TRBJ1-2

CDR3 DNA: TGTGCCAGTAAACAGGGGGGGGCCTACGAGCAGTACTTC
CDR3 protein: CASKQGGAYEQYF
D gene: .
V gene: TRBV28
clone size: .
J gene: TRBJ2-7

CDR3 DNA: TGTGCCATCAGTGACCCAGGCACAGATACGCAGTATTTT
CDR3 protein: CAISDPGTDTQYF
D gene: .
V gene: TRBV10-3
clone size: .
J gene: TRBJ2-3

CDR3 DNA: TGTGCCAGCAGCCCTGGACGGGGGGGGCGGAATGAGCAGTTCTTC
CDR3 protein: CASSPGRGGRNEQFF
D gene: TRBD2
V gene: TRBV7-3
clone size: .
J gene: TRBJ2-1

CDR3 DNA: TGTGCCAGCGAAATCCGCTCTGGGGCCGATGAGCAGTTCTTC
CDR3 protein: CASEIRSGADEQFF
D gene: .
V gene: TRBV2
clone size: .
J gene: TRBJ2-1

CDR3 DNA: TGTGCCACCAGCAGAGACTCGGACTTACTCACAGATACGCAGTATTTT
CDR3 protein: CATSRDSDLLTDTQYF
D gene: .
V gene: TRBV15
clone size: .
J gene: TRBJ2-3

CDR3 DNA: TGTGCCAGCAGCTTACGGACTAGCGGGAGTTACGAGCAGTACTTC
CDR3 protein: CASSLRTSGSYEQYF
D gene: TRBD2
V gene: TRBV11-2
clone size: .
J gene: TRBJ2-7

CDR3 DNA: TGTGCCAGTACGCGACAGGGGCCGAACACCGGGGAGCTGTTTTTT
CDR3 protein: CASTRQGPNTGELFF
D gene: TRBD1
V gene: TRBV19
clone size: .
J gene: TRBJ2-2

CDR3 DNA: TGTGCCAGCAGACTAGCGGACGAGCAGTACTTC
CDR3 protein: CASRLADEQYF
D gene: TRBD2
V gene: TRBV12-3/TRBV12-4
clone size: .
J gene: TRBJ2-7

CDR3 DNA: TGTGCCAGCAGCTTACCGGGACTAGCGGGACGGGGTTCCTACAATGAGCAGTTCTTC
CDR3 protein: CASSLPGLAGRGSYNEQFF
D gene: TRBD2
V gene: TRBV7-9
clone size: .
J gene: TRBJ2-1

CDR3 DNA: TGTGCCAGCAGCTCAACACAAACCGGGACTAGCGACAACTACAATGAGCAGTTCTTC
CDR3 protein: CASSSTQTGTSDNYNEQFF
D gene: TRBD2
V gene: TRBV7-9
clone size: .
J gene: TRBJ2-1

CDR3 DNA: TGTGCCAGTAGTATGGGGGAGGATGGCTACACCTTC
CDR3 protein: CASSMGEDGYTF
D gene: .
V gene: TRBV19
clone size: .
J gene: TRBJ1-2

CDR3 DNA: TGTGCCAGCAGCTTTAGATTGCGGGACAGGGGAGGCGACGAGCAGTACTTC
CDR3 protein: CASSFRLRDRGGDEQYF
D gene: TRBD1
V gene: TRBV11-3
clone size: few
J gene: TRBJ2-7

CDR3 DNA: TGCGCCAGCAGCCAAGGTGGTACTTGGAACACTGAAGCTTTCTTT
CDR3 protein: CASSQGGTWNTEAFF
D gene: .
V gene: TRBV4-1
clone size: .
J gene: TRBJ1-1

CDR3 DNA: TGTGCCAGTCGAACTACAGGATATAGCAATCAGCCCCAGCATTTT
CDR3 protein: CASRTTGYSNQPQHF
D gene: .
V gene: TRBV19
clone size: .
J gene: TRBJ1-5

CDR3 DNA: TGCGCCAGCAGAGACGGGAGCTCCACAGATACGCAGTATTTT
CDR3 protein: CASRDGSSTDTQYF
D gene: .
V gene: TRBV5-1
clone size: .
J gene: TRBJ2-3